This TCR beta chain stems from a study of control samples from healthy donors and cancer patients. TCRdb keeps only in-frame clones here, not all; method: immunoSEQ multiplex PCR. The sample lists approximately 94,000 clones; 70% to 90% were seen once. This clone was observed a few times. The specimen was blood. This sequence was found in a woman aged 50 to 60 in good health.

CDR3 coding DNA: TGCGCCAGCAGCCTCCGGGACAGGGGGGACTACGAGCAGTACTTC. Its translation is CASSLRDRGDYEQYF. The gene calls are TRBV4-1 and TRBJ2-7, with 11 bases matching TRBD1. The CDR3 is 15 residues long. V lost 4 bases and J lost 3; bases outside the gene matches: 5. Germline CDR1 and CDR2: MGHRA and YSYEKL.